This TCR beta chain appears in the sequencing data of a study of cytomegalovirus exposure and HLA in healthy donors. Across the study: Within an early data release were about 90 million unique TCRs drawn from HLA-typed donors. Findings and caveats of the study: Associated with cytomegalovirus, according to the listing, were some 150 TCR beta chains. An analysis was carried out later, and it reportedly showed fewer N-insertions in an Asian-associated ancestry cluster than the approximately 710-donor mean. Most TCR sequences were uncommon, yet certain public TCRs appeared in many donors.

Regarding this clone: Antigen: not known.

PCR was performed using 60 Vbeta and 13 Jbeta primers. Produced via immunoSEQ multiplex PCR; TCRdb's table is partial and in-frame only. The sample has approximately 210,000 clones, about four fifths seen once. J was trimmed by 7 bases and V by 5 bases; bases with no gene match: 13. Germline CDR1 MDHEN, CDR2 SYDVKM. This CDR3 has 15 amino acids. This clonotype originated in a woman aged 45-60 years in good health and CMV-seropositive. Sequences were obtained from PBMCs. The chain carries TRBV28 and TRBJ1-1; 7 bases are shared with TRBD1. CDR3 bases: TGTGCCAGCAGTCCATCGACAGGGACCGCCGGTGAAGCTTTCTTT. It yields the protein CASSPSTGTAGEAFF.